Sequencing of this T cell receptor (beta chain) was carried out in a study of cytomegalovirus exposure and HLA in healthy donors. Turning to the study itself: Counted in an early data release were tens of millions of unique TCRs from HLA-typed donors. Study conclusions and caveats: For TCR beta chains, V- and J-gene trimming was later linked to a missense DCLRE1C variant. As a later analysis showed, several of the most significant clusters appeared to be linked to common viral pathogens.

A note on this clone: The antigen remains undetermined.

Per germline, CDR1 SGHAT and CDR2 FQNNGV. This CDR3 comprises 11 residues. The V gene lost 5 bases and the J gene lost 12 bases, with 10 bases spanning the gap. PCR involved 60 Vbeta and 13 Jbeta primers. Here immunoSEQ multiplex PCR was the method, and the copy in TCRdb shows in-frame clones only, minus some. Of 95,000 to 110,000 clones listed, 70% to 85% are singletons. The source of this sequence is a male donor in good health and CMV-seronegative. This rearrangement joins TRBV11-2 to TRBJ1-4; D call uncertain. The sample taken for sequencing was PBMCs. CDR3 DNA sequence: TGTGCCAGCAGCCAGAGGGTGGAACTGTTTTTT. The encoded protein is CASSQRVELFF.